This TCR beta chain was observed in a study of T cell responses to AZD1222 COVID-19 vaccine. Overall study: Investigators merged groups given second doses at roughly 4 or roughly 12 weeks.

CDR1 and CDR2 (germline): LGHNA, YNFKEQ. The ends were cut back, 4 bases at V and 8 bases at J, with 14 bases in the middle. The length of the CDR3 is 13 residues. The assay was immunoSEQ multiplex PCR, and TCRdb's table has in-frame clones only and misses some. The sample comprises under 150,000 clones, 92% of which are singletons, and about 3% rests with the top ten. The study, taken as a whole, reports: Donors, mostly white British, included more females; clonal diversity was possibly underestimated. The study sampled repertoires only after the peak T cell response. It was only five to seven AZD1222 recipients who were seropositive at baseline.

A note on this clone: Its antigen is unidentified.

Sequences were derived from peripheral blood, sampled on day 0 of AZD1222 vaccination. The chain has TRBV4-2 and TRBJ1-2, with D tentatively TRBD1 (5 bases). The clonotype originates from an adult in good health. CDR3 nucleotide sequence: TGTGCCAGCAGCCCTCCGGGGGTGGAGGGCTACACCTTC. It codes for CASSPPGVEGYTF.